A selection of T cell receptor beta chains follows, all from one sample in a study of siplizumab effects on memory and regulatory T cells. Method: immunoSEQ multiplex PCR; TCRdb's copy keeps in-frame clones and lacks some. The sample records roughly 100,000 clones, 80% to 95% being singletons. The sample taken for sequencing was CD4+ T cells sorted from blood. These receptor sequences come from a human donor in good health. Each CDR3 is given with its conserved first and last residue. The D gene is left open where the match is weak. Only some rows state a clone size, as once, few, many or a class for expanded clones.

clone_size,v_call,d_call,j_call,cdr3_nt,cdr3_aa
-,TRBV4-1,-,TRBJ1-4,TGCGCCAGCAGCCAAGCCGGGGCCGGGACTAATGAAAAACTGTTTTTT,CASSQAGAGTNEKLFF
-,TRBV5-1,-,TRBJ2-7,TGCGCCAGCAGCGCAGACTTCTCCGAGCAGTACTTC,CASSADFSEQYF
-,TRBV28,TRBD1,TRBJ1-4,TGTGCCAGCAGTCCCTTGGACAGGGCGGGGGAAAAACTGTTTTTT,CASSPLDRAGEKLFF
-,TRBV7-9,-,TRBJ2-1,TGTGCCAGCAGCTTATCGGTTTTGGTAAATGAGCAGTTCTTC,CASSLSVLVNEQFF
few,TRBV27,-,TRBJ1-2,TGTGCCAGCAGTACAGGGCACTATGGCTACACCTTC,CASSTGHYGYTF
-,TRBV5-1,TRBD2,TRBJ2-7,TGCGCCAGCAGCCGGGGGGACGGAGACTACGAGCAGTACTTC,CASSRGDGDYEQYF
-,TRBV7-9,-,TRBJ1-1,TGTGCCAGCAGCTTTAATGCTGAAGCTTTCTTT,CASSFNAEAFF
-,TRBV6-1,TRBD2,TRBJ2-7,TGTGCCAGCAGTGAACTGCTAGCGGGAAGCGAGCAGTACTTC,CASSELLAGSEQYF
-,TRBV27,-,TRBJ2-4,TGTGCCAGCAGTTTGTCAGGGGTCGCCAAAAACATTCAGTACTTC,CASSLSGVAKNIQYF
-,TRBV7-3,-,TRBJ2-1,TGTGCCAGCAGCTCCAACAGGGTCAATGAGCAGTTCTTC,CASSSNRVNEQFF
-,TRBV18,-,TRBJ1-1,TGTGCCAGCTCACCACGGGACGCTGAAGCTTTCTTT,CASSPRDAEAFF
-,TRBV7-3,-,TRBJ2-1,TGTGCCAGCGGGGGCCCCAACTACAATGAGCAGTTCTTC,CASGGPNYNEQFF
-,TRBV11-2,-,TRBJ1-2,TGTGCCAGCAGCTTGGGCAGCTACTATGGCTACACCTTC,CASSLGSYYGYTF
-,TRBV28,TRBD1,TRBJ1-2,TGTGCCAGCAGTTTGTTATACTGGGGCCGGGACAGGGCCTTGAATGGCTACACCTTC,CASSLLYWGRDRALNGYTF
-,TRBV28,-,TRBJ2-7,TGTGCCAGCAGCGCGGGTCTGACCTACGAGCAGTACTTC,CASSAGLTYEQYF
-,TRBV4-1,TRBD2,TRBJ2-1,TGCGCCAGCAGCCAACTCTCTAGCGGGAGGGCCTACAATGAGCAGTTCTTC,CASSQLSSGRAYNEQFF
-,TRBV6-6,-,TRBJ1-1,TGTGCCAGCAGTTATGCACCGACCTCACACAGGAGTTCCTTCTTT,CASSYAPTSHRSSFF
-,TRBV5-1,-,TRBJ2-3,TGCGCCAGCAGCTTCGGACTGGGGACCGGAGATACGCAGTATTTT,CASSFGLGTGDTQYF
-,TRBV7-6,-,TRBJ1-1,TGTGCCAGCAGCCCAGAACTGGTCACAGGGTCGAACACTGAAGCTTTCTTT,CASSPELVTGSNTEAFF
-,TRBV28,TRBD1,TRBJ2-7,TGTGCCAGCAGTACCCCCGGGACAGGCTTGTACGAGCAGTACTTC,CASSTPGTGLYEQYF
-,TRBV19,-,TRBJ2-2,TGTGCCAGTAGTATTGGTTTGGTCGGGGAGCTGTTTTTT,CASSIGLVGELFF
-,TRBV6-5,-,TRBJ2-2,TGTGCCAGCACCTGGAGTAGCGGAAACACCGGGGAGCTGTTTTTT,CASTWSSGNTGELFF
-,TRBV27,-,TRBJ2-1,TGTGCCAGCGCCCTTCGGGGAAATAGAAATGAGCAGTTCTTC,CASALRGNRNEQFF
once,TRBV28,TRBD1,TRBJ1-1,TGTGCCAGCAGCCCGTTCGACAGGGTCACTGAAGCTTTCTTT,CASSPFDRVTEAFF
-,TRBV7-3,-,TRBJ2-3,TGTGCCAGCAGCTTAGGTGTGGGGGGCTACGCAGATACGCAGTATTTT,CASSLGVGGYADTQYF
-,TRBV28,TRBD2,TRBJ2-7,TGTGCCAGCAGTCGGGCGGGAGGGCCTTACGAGCAGTACTTC,CASSRAGGPYEQYF
once,TRBV7-9,TRBD1,TRBJ2-7,TGTGCCAGCAGCTCCCTGACAGGGCAAGCCTACGAGCAGTACTTC,CASSSLTGQAYEQYF
-,TRBV5-6,-,TRBJ1-1,TGTGCCAGCAGCTCCACGTATGAAGCTTTCTTT,CASSSTYEAFF
-,TRBV11-2,TRBD1,TRBJ2-7,TGTGCCAGCAGCAGGACAGGGCGTTCCTACGAGCAGTACTTC,CASSRTGRSYEQYF
-,TRBV6-1,-,TRBJ1-1,TGTGCCAGCAGTGCAGGGGTGTCGGGTGAAGCTTTCTTT,CASSAGVSGEAFF
-,TRBV6-1,-,TRBJ1-1,TGTGCCAGCAGTGACGGTTGGGGGAGGGTGAACACTGAAGCTTTCTTT,CASSDGWGRVNTEAFF
-,TRBV4-1,TRBD2,TRBJ2-2,TGCGCCAGCAGCCTGAGAGGACTAGCGGGAAGTCTTATCAACACCGGGGAGCTGTTTTTT,CASSLRGLAGSLINTGELFF
-,TRBV9,TRBD1,TRBJ1-2,TGTGCCAGCAGCGCGTACCGGGACAGGGATGGCTATGGCTACACCTTC,CASSAYRDRDGYGYTF
-,TRBV18,TRBD1,TRBJ2-5,TGTGCCAGCTCACCGGGGGGACAGGGGGCCCAAGAGACCCAGTACTTC,CASSPGGQGAQETQYF
-,TRBV10-3,TRBD2,TRBJ2-7,TGTGCCATCAGAACGGGAGGGCCGGGAGAGCAGTACTTC,CAIRTGGPGEQYF
-,TRBV19,-,TRBJ2-6,TGTGCCAGTAGTTACGACAGGCGCGGGGCCAACGTCCTGACTTTC,CASSYDRRGANVLTF
-,TRBV2,-,TRBJ1-4,TGTGCCAGCACTGTCGGTGAGACTAATGAAAAACTGTTTTTT,CASTVGETNEKLFF
-,TRBV19,-,TRBJ1-1,TGTGCCAGTAGTACCACCCGACAGATAATGAACACTGAAGCTTTCTTT,CASSTTRQIMNTEAFF
once,TRBV19,-,TRBJ1-2,TGTGCCAGTAGTATGGGGCAGAGCTATGGCTACACCTTC,CASSMGQSYGYTF
-,TRBV28,-,TRBJ2-7,TGTGCCAGCATAGGAGGTCGGATAAAAGGGAACGAGCAGTACTTC,CASIGGRIKGNEQYF
-,TRBV28,-,TRBJ2-4,TGTGCCAGCAGTTCCCGATCAACCCAAGTAAACCGGGCAACCAAAAACATTCAGTACTTC,CASSSRSTQVNRATKNIQYF
once,TRBV5-8,-,TRBJ2-6,TGTGCCAGCAGCTTAAGGGGTACTGGGGCCAACGTCCTGACTTTC,CASSLRGTGANVLTF
-,TRBV14,-,TRBJ2-3,TGTGCCAGCAGCCAGAGGGCAGGGTTCGCAGATACGCAGTATTTT,CASSQRAGFADTQYF
-,TRBV28,-,TRBJ1-2,TGTGCCAGCAGTTTACCGGCCAGAAAGAGGGGCTACACCTTC,CASSLPARKRGYTF
-,TRBV6-1,-,TRBJ1-1,TGTGCCAGCTGCGAGGCCACTGAAGCTTTCTTT,CASCEATEAFF
once,TRBV5-1,-,TRBJ2-7,TGCGCCAGCAGCCCCCCCTCGGGACAAACCTACGAGCAGTACTTC,CASSPPSGQTYEQYF
-,TRBV28,-,TRBJ2-5,TGTGCCAGCAGTCTGCACACCGGGGTCCAAGAGACCCAGTACTTC,CASSLHTGVQETQYF
-,TRBV29-1,-,TRBJ1-1,TGCAGCGTTGGGGGTGTGGGGACGGCGAACACTGAAGCTTTCTTT,CSVGGVGTANTEAFF